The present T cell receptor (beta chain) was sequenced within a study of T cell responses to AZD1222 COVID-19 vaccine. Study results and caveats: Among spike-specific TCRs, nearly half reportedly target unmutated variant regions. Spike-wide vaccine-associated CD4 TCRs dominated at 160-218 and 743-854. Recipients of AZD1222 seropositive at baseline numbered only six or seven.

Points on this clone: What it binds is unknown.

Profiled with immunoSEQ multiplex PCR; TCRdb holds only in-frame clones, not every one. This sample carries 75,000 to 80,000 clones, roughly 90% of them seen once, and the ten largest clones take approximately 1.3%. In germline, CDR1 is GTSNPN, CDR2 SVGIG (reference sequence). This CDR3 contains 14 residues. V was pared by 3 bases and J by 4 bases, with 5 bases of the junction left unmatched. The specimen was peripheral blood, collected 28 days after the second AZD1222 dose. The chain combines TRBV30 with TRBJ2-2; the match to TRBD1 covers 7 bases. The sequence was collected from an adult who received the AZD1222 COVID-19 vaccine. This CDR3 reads CAWRHRGITGELFF. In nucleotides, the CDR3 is TGTGCCTGGAGGCACAGGGGAATCACCGGGGAGCTGTTTTTT.